The entry below describes one T cell receptor (beta chain). The antigen it recognizes is unknown. The conserved phenylalanine or tryptophan normally closing the CDR3 is absent here, so this likely arose from a read error. This sample was taken from a study of T cell clonotyping in hematopoietic cell transplantation (dated by TCRdb to about 2021). A note on the overall study: A total of roughly 150 blood samples were collected in the study from approximately 32 consecutive transplant recipients and their related donors. Recruitment of patients ran from late 2015 to January 2017, and follow-up continued until late 2020 or until death.

The immunoSEQ assay, a bias-controlled multiplex PCR using V- and J-specific primers, was used to amplify TCR beta CDR3 regions from genomic DNA. A second PCR step added a proprietary barcode and Illumina adapter sequences to the CDR3 amplicons. An Illumina MiSeq instrument was used to sequence the CDR3 libraries. The study's own analysis went as follows. Export and quality control were handled in immunoSEQ Analyzer 3.0, while downstream analyses relied on R Bioconductor and Immunarch. Repertoire metrics were calculated using only productive rearrangements within the normalized downsampled data set. Clonotypes larger than 5 templates in the normalized cohort were defined as pathologically expanded. The Inverse Simpson Index was used to measure repertoire diversity. CMV-specificity analyses were carried out on the non-normalized data set to capture all clonotypes. Drawn from immuneACCESS, this table holds only the in-frame rearrangements with V and J called that TCRdb kept. Clones are partly lost; checked studies trace under half to an unresolved V gene and leave the rest unexplained. V and J calls and clone size are as listed in that table; D and trimming were resolved from the DNA. In this sample the table shows about 7,200 clones, about nine tenths of which occur a single time. 4% to 5.5% of the sample belongs to the ten largest clones.

Findings and caveats that apply to the study as a whole: Donor and pretransplant recipient Inverse Simpson Index values predicted broader posttransplant TCR repertoire diversity. Overlap with donor repertoires was found for only a small fraction of recipient repertoires, with over 97% found to appear de novo at the given depth. The sample size was limited, and CD4 and CD8 repertoire contributions could not be separated because cells were not sorted. After transplant, TCR diversity in recipients dropped, and pathologically expanded clonotypes increased progressively from day 30 to day 180.

The sample's time point label, decoded: 30 days after allo-HCT. Blood samples were obtained from recipients approximately 28 days before transplant and at days 30, 100 and 180 after transplant. Nuclei Lysis Solution was used to extract genomic DNA from fresh or cryopreserved unfractionated peripheral blood mononuclear cells. After removal of 3 bases from V and 2 bases from J, the junction retains 3 bases not matched to a gene. The CDR3 region is 14 residues in length, termini included. Only the CDR3 DNA is retained, 42 bases long and in frame from the first base. Sequences MGHDK (CDR1) and SYGVNS (CDR2) are obtained from the germline V gene.

The TCR was taken from a female patient between 50 and 60 years old who had an allogeneic stem cell transplant from an unrelated donor, so the T cells may come from the graft donor. Some clones in this sample may be carry-over from other donors' samples. Source: PBMCs, taken 30 days after allogeneic stem cell transplant. Rearrangement joined TRBV25-1 to TRBJ1-2; TRBD1 agrees with 7 junctional bases. The DNA sequence reads TGTGCCAGCAGTGACCCGGGACAGAACTATGGCTACACCTCC. Its translation reads: CASSDPGQNYGYTS.